This is a list of T cell receptor beta chains from one sample in a study of T cell changes during pregnancy in multiple sclerosis. Assay used: immunoSEQ multiplex PCR; TCRdb lists only in-frame clones, some missing. In the table there are around 42,000 clones, more than 85% of which are singletons. Material: CD4+ T cells from peripheral blood mononuclear cells, obtained in the second trimester of pregnancy. The receptor source for this set is a female donor in good health, enrolled as a control in a pregnancy study. The CDR3 runs from the conserved cysteine through the conserved F or W. Fields, in order: clone size, J gene, D gene, V gene, CDR3 protein, CDR3 DNA. The D gene is left open where the match is weak. A clone size is listed for some rows: how often the clone was seen (once, few, many), or a class if it is expanded.

abundance: -; j_gene: TRBJ1-4; d_gene: -; v_gene: TRBV6-5; CDR3aa: CASSYSQSGEKLFF; CDR3nt: TGTGCCAGCAGTTACTCCCAGTCAGGGGAAAAACTGTTTTTT
abundance: -; j_gene: TRBJ1-4; d_gene: -; v_gene: TRBV30; CDR3aa: CAWSAHRPGELFF; CDR3nt: TGTGCCTGGAGTGCCCACAGGCCTGGGGAACTGTTTTTT
abundance: -; j_gene: TRBJ2-7; d_gene: TRBD2; v_gene: TRBV5-1; CDR3aa: CASSLLAGENEQYF; CDR3nt: TGCGCCAGCAGCTTACTAGCGGGAGAAAATGAGCAGTACTTC
abundance: -; j_gene: TRBJ1-1; d_gene: TRBD1; v_gene: TRBV10-3; CDR3aa: CAISERSGTATEAFF; CDR3nt: TGTGCCATCAGTGAGCGTTCCGGGACAGCCACTGAAGCTTTCTTT
abundance: -; j_gene: TRBJ2-1; d_gene: -; v_gene: TRBV7-8; CDR3aa: CASSPGTPYNEQFF; CDR3nt: TGTGCCAGCAGCCCCGGGACACCGTACAATGAGCAGTTCTTC
abundance: few; j_gene: TRBJ2-1; d_gene: TRBD2; v_gene: TRBV19; CDR3aa: CASSTPAGARREQFF; CDR3nt: TGTGCCAGTAGTACTCCAGCGGGAGCCCGAAGGGAGCAGTTCTTC
abundance: -; j_gene: TRBJ2-2; d_gene: TRBD2; v_gene: TRBV30; CDR3aa: CAGRAGGHTGELFF; CDR3nt: TGTGCCGGGAGGGCGGGAGGCCACACCGGGGAGCTGTTTTTT
abundance: once; j_gene: TRBJ2-5; d_gene: -; v_gene: TRBV15; CDR3aa: CATSRTGLLWTQYF; CDR3nt: TGTGCCACCAGCAGGACAGGCCTCCTTTGGACCCAGTACTTC
abundance: -; j_gene: TRBJ1-3; d_gene: TRBD1; v_gene: TRBV30; CDR3aa: CAWSALRTGFIPRSGNTIYF; CDR3nt: TGTGCCTGGAGTGCCCTTCGGACAGGGTTCATCCCTCGGTCTGGAAACACCATATATTTT
abundance: -; j_gene: TRBJ1-6; d_gene: TRBD1; v_gene: TRBV7-2; CDR3aa: CASSLTPTRQGGNSPLHF; CDR3nt: TGTGCCAGCAGCTTAACGCCCACGCGACAGGGGGGAAATTCACCCCTCCACTTT
abundance: -; j_gene: TRBJ2-1; d_gene: TRBD2; v_gene: TRBV11-3; CDR3aa: CASSSGLAAYNEQFF; CDR3nt: TGTGCCAGCAGCTCTGGACTAGCTGCCTACAATGAGCAGTTCTTC
abundance: -; j_gene: TRBJ1-5; d_gene: -; v_gene: TRBV7-2; CDR3aa: CATRLTGSSNQPQHF; CDR3nt: TGTGCCACCCGACTGACAGGATCTAGCAATCAGCCCCAGCATTTT
abundance: -; j_gene: TRBJ2-7; d_gene: -; v_gene: TRBV12-5; CDR3aa: CASGLDQGYEQYF; CDR3nt: TGTGCTAGTGGTTTGGACCAGGGCTACGAGCAGTACTTC
abundance: few; j_gene: TRBJ2-2; d_gene: -; v_gene: TRBV19; CDR3aa: CASTPLREAGELFF; CDR3nt: TGTGCCAGTACCCCCCTCCGGGAAGCCGGGGAGCTGTTTTTT